These T cell receptor beta chains were read from a single sample in a study of blood T cell repertoires in COVID-19. The repertoire was sequenced with immunoSEQ multiplex PCR; TCRdb's copy has only in-frame clones and lacks some. The sample lists about 67,000 clones; 87% were seen once. Specimen: peripheral blood. These receptors originate from a man aged 50 to 60 with active COVID-19. Both conserved end residues are part of each CDR3. The D gene is left open where the match is weak. Size tells how often a clone was seen (once, few, many) or the class of an expanded clone, and some rows leave it out.

>-|-|TRBJ2-2|TRBV13
TGTGCCAGCAGCTTTCCTAGCGCGACAGATACGGCCGGGGAGCTGTTTTTT
CASSFPSATDTAGELFF
>-|-|TRBJ2-1|TRBV24-1
TGTGCCACCAGGGAGGCGGGCCCCTACAATGAGCAGTTCTTC
CATREAGPYNEQFF
>TRBD1|-|TRBJ1-1|TRBV7-9
TGTGCCAGCAGCTTAGCGCTCGGGACAGATGAAGCTTTCTTT
CASSLALGTDEAFF
>-|-|TRBJ2-7|TRBV7-9
TGTGCCAGCAGCTTATTTTCCCCCGGGAGCAGGTCCTACGAGCAGTACTTC
CASSLFSPGSRSYEQYF
>-|once|TRBJ2-7|TRBV4-2
TGTGCCAGCAGCCAAGACAGAACCAGAGGAGAGCAGTACTTC
CASSQDRTRGEQYF
>-|once|TRBJ2-7|TRBV11-2
TGTGCCAGCAGCTTAGGACCTACAGACTACGAGCAGTACTTC
CASSLGPTDYEQYF
>-|-|TRBJ2-1|TRBV6-4
TGTGCCAGCAGTGACCTGGGGGGTGAGCAGTTCTTC
CASSDLGGEQFF
>-|-|TRBJ2-7|TRBV7-2
TGTGCCAGCAGCTCCCGGGGGGAGCAGTACTTC
CASSSRGEQYF
>TRBD1|-|TRBJ2-1|TRBV24-1
TGTGCCACCAGTGACGCGGGACAGGGAGTCTACAATGAGCAGTTCTTC
CATSDAGQGVYNEQFF
>-|-|TRBJ1-2|TRBV2
TGTGCCAGCAGTGAAAAGACTTCCTATGGCTACACCTTC
CASSEKTSYGYTF
>TRBD1|-|TRBJ2-7|TRBV3-1/TRBV3-2
TGTGCCAGCAGCCCCCGACAGGGCCCCTACGAGCAGTACTTC
CASSPRQGPYEQYF
>-|-|TRBJ2-1|TRBV3-1/TRBV3-2
TGTGCCAGCAGCCAAGTCGCGGGAAGCGGCAATGAGCAGTTCTTC
CASSQVAGSGNEQFF
>-|-|TRBJ2-7|TRBV4-3
TGCGCCAGCAGCCAAGCGGCTAGTTATGACTCCTACGAGCAGTACTTC
CASSQAASYDSYEQYF
>-|-|TRBJ1-2|TRBV4-1
TGCGCCAGCAGCCAAGATTCCGGTTATGGCTACACCTTC
CASSQDSGYGYTF
>-|-|TRBJ1-2|TRBV19
TGTGCCAGCCGAGAACAGACAGGATACTATGGCTACACCTTC
CASREQTGYYGYTF
>-|-|TRBJ1-6|TRBV19
TGTGCCAGTACCCCCGGGGGGGGGAGTTCACCCCTCCACTTT
CASTPGGGSSPLHF
>-|-|TRBJ2-2|TRBV5-8
TGTGCCAGCAGCTTAGTCAGGAACACCGGGGAGCTGTTTTTT
CASSLVRNTGELFF
>-|-|TRBJ1-2|TRBV19
TGTGCCAGTAGTATAGAATTAACGGAGAGCTACTATGGCTACACCTTC
CASSIELTESYYGYTF
>-|-|TRBJ2-1|TRBV13
TGTGCCAGCAGCTTAGCGGGAGCCGCTCTTAATGAGCAGTTCTTC
CASSLAGAALNEQFF
>TRBD1|-|TRBJ2-7|TRBV10-2
TGCGCCACCAGTCGGACAGGGGGTTACGAGCAGTACTTC
CATSRTGGYEQYF
>-|-|TRBJ2-4|TRBV6-5
TGTGCCAGCAGTACGGGACTCAGCGGTAACATTCAGTACTTC
CASSTGLSGNIQYF
>TRBD1|-|TRBJ1-2|TRBV28
TGTGCCAGCAGTTTGGGGGACAGGAACAGCTATGGCTACACCTTC
CASSLGDRNSYGYTF
>-|-|TRBJ2-1|TRBV5-1
TGCGCCAGCAGCCAGACAGCCTACAATGAGCAGTTCTTC
CASSQTAYNEQFF
>-|few|TRBJ2-2|TRBV2
TGTGCCAGCAGACCAGGGCCTTCGAACACCGGGGAGCTGTTTTTT
CASRPGPSNTGELFF
>TRBD1|once|TRBJ1-5|TRBV6-1
TGTGCCAGCAGTGACGGGACAGGGGGCAATCAGCCCCAGCATTTT
CASSDGTGGNQPQHF
>-|-|TRBJ1-4|TRBV6-5
TGTGCCAGCAGCGGGACAACAACTAATGAAAAACTGTTTTTT
CASSGTTTNEKLFF
>TRBD2|-|TRBJ2-7|TRBV5-1
TGCGCCAGCAGCTACTCTAGCGGGAGTCCCCCCACCGAGCAGTACTTC
CASSYSSGSPPTEQYF
>-|-|TRBJ2-7|TRBV27
TGTGCCAGCAGTTTACGGCCCTTAGGGAGAACCTACGAGCAGTACTTC
CASSLRPLGRTYEQYF
>-|-|TRBJ2-5|TRBV15
TGTGCCACCAGCACAGAGCGAGAGACCCAGTACTTC
CATSTERETQYF
>-|-|TRBJ2-1|TRBV27
TGTGCCAGCAGTTGGGACGGGAGCAATGAGCAGTTCTTC
CASSWDGSNEQFF
>TRBD2|-|TRBJ2-3|TRBV6-2/TRBV6-3
TGTGCCAGCAGTTCGACCGGGACTAGGAAGGATACGCAGTATTTT
CASSSTGTRKDTQYF
>-|-|TRBJ1-3|TRBV7-2
TGTGCCAGCAGCTTAGTTAACATCCTCTCTGGAAACACCATATATTTT
CASSLVNILSGNTIYF
>-|-|TRBJ1-4|TRBV7-9
TGTGCCAGCAGCTTACGGGAGGCTAATGAAAAACTGTTTTTT
CASSLREANEKLFF
>TRBD1|-|TRBJ1-2|TRBV24-1
TGTGCCACCAGTGACCGGCGGACAGGGTCCGATGGCTACACCTTC
CATSDRRTGSDGYTF
>-|-|TRBJ2-3|TRBV9
TGTGCCAGCAGCCTACAGACCCCAGATACGCAGTATTTT
CASSLQTPDTQYF
>-|-|TRBJ1-1|TRBV6-6
TGTGCCAGCAGTTACCAAGGACAGTTTGAAGCTTTCTTT
CASSYQGQFEAFF
>TRBD1|-|TRBJ1-1|TRBV6-2/TRBV6-3
TGTGCCAGCAGTCCAACAGGGGGAAAATCTACTGAAGCTTTCTTT
CASSPTGGKSTEAFF
>TRBD2|-|TRBJ2-1|TRBV4-1
TGCGCCAGCAGCCACGTGACTAGCGCCAACAATGAGCAGTTCTTC
CASSHVTSANNEQFF
>-|-|TRBJ1-5|TRBV27
TGTGCCAGCAGTTTAACAAACAATCAGCCCCAGCATTTT
CASSLTNNQPQHF
>-|-|TRBJ2-1|TRBV6-5
TGTGCCAGCAGTCAAACCCGGGTGGGCAATGAGCAGTTCTTC
CASSQTRVGNEQFF
>-|-|TRBJ2-2|TRBV10-3
TGTGCCATCAGTGAGTCCGCGGGGTCCCGGCCCGGGGAGCTGTTTTTT
CAISESAGSRPGELFF
>-|-|TRBJ1-2|TRBV7-9
TGTGCCAGCAGCTTTACTAGGGGAGGAGATGGCTACACCTTC
CASSFTRGGDGYTF
>TRBD2|-|TRBJ2-1|TRBV6-2/TRBV6-3
TGTGCCAGCAGTTACGCCTTAGCGGGAGGGAGGTATGAGCAGTTCTTC
CASSYALAGGRYEQFF
>-|-|TRBJ2-2|TRBV7-9
TGTGCCAGCAGCTTAGGGGTGCGGCAGGGTGTCGGGGAGCTGTTTTTT
CASSLGVRQGVGELFF
>TRBD2|-|TRBJ2-1|TRBV7-3
TGTGCCAGCAGCCCGAGACTAGCGGACTCATACAATGAGCAGTTCTTC
CASSPRLADSYNEQFF
>TRBD1|-|TRBJ1-3|TRBV7-2
TGTGCCAGCAGCTTCGACAGGGGAGGAAACACCATATATTTT
CASSFDRGGNTIYF
>TRBD2|-|TRBJ2-1|TRBV7-2
TGTGCCAGCAGCTCGATGCGGGGGGTCGGGTACAATGAGCAGTTCTTC
CASSSMRGVGYNEQFF
>-|-|TRBJ2-7|TRBV11-3
TGTGCCAGCAGCTTGATACAGGGCGGGCAGTACTTC
CASSLIQGGQYF
>-|-|TRBJ1-2|TRBV5-1
TGCGCCAGCAGCTTGGACCCAGGGCGCTATGGCTACACCTTC
CASSLDPGRYGYTF
>-|once|TRBJ2-2|TRBV19
TGTGCCAGTAGCAAGCGGGTCGGTACGAACACCGGGGAGCTGTTTTTT
CASSKRVGTNTGELFF
>TRBD1|-|TRBJ1-1|TRBV19
TGTGCCAGTAGTACCGTCGTCCCGGGACAGGGGTGGGCTACTGAAGCTTTCTTT
CASSTVVPGQGWATEAFF
>TRBD1|-|TRBJ1-5|TRBV28
TGTGCCAGCAGCCGAACAGGGGTCCTTAGCAATCAGCCCCAGCATTTT
CASSRTGVLSNQPQHF